The rows below give T cell receptor beta chains drawn from one sample of a study of cytomegalovirus exposure and HLA in healthy donors. Generated by immunoSEQ multiplex PCR, the TCRdb table keeps only in-frame clones and is missing some. The table includes approximately 170,000 clones, around 68% detected once. The sample comprised PBMCs. These receptors came from a middle-aged man in good health and CMV-seronegative. CDR3s include the opening cysteine and the closing phenylalanine or tryptophan. Each record gives: J gene, clone size, D gene, V gene, CDR3 DNA, CDR3 protein. The D gene is left open where the match is weak. Rows may omit the clone size; those that give it use once, few, many or a size class.

J gene: TRBJ2-4; clone size: -; D gene: TRBD1; V gene: TRBV19; CDR3 DNA: TGTGCCAGTAGTGTGACAGGGAAAGGGAACATTCAGTACTTC; CDR3 protein: CASSVTGKGNIQYF
J gene: TRBJ2-2; clone size: -; D gene: -; V gene: TRBV11-3; CDR3 DNA: TGTGCCAGCAGCCTGAACACCGGGGAGCTGTTTTTT; CDR3 protein: CASSLNTGELFF
J gene: TRBJ2-3; clone size: -; D gene: TRBD1; V gene: TRBV6-6; CDR3 DNA: TGTGCCAGCAGACCGGGACAGGGGTCCACAGATACGCAGTATTTT; CDR3 protein: CASRPGQGSTDTQYF
J gene: TRBJ2-2; clone size: few; D gene: -; V gene: TRBV2; CDR3 DNA: TGTGCCAGCAAGGAATCAGGGGCGGGCACCGGGGAGCTGTTTTTT; CDR3 protein: CASKESGAGTGELFF
J gene: TRBJ2-2; clone size: -; D gene: -; V gene: TRBV6-1; CDR3 DNA: TGTGCCAGCAGTAGGAGGGGTACCGGGGAGCTGTTTTTT; CDR3 protein: CASSRRGTGELFF
J gene: TRBJ1-4; clone size: few; D gene: TRBD1; V gene: TRBV9; CDR3 DNA: TGTGCCAGCAGCGTTTCCCTCCAGGGGGTTAATGAAAAACTGTTTTTT; CDR3 protein: CASSVSLQGVNEKLFF
J gene: TRBJ2-7; clone size: -; D gene: TRBD1; V gene: TRBV28; CDR3 DNA: TGTGCCAGCAGTCCACAGGGGGTGTTCTACGAGCAGTACTTC; CDR3 protein: CASSPQGVFYEQYF
J gene: TRBJ2-1; clone size: -; D gene: -; V gene: TRBV9; CDR3 DNA: TGTGCCAGCAGCGCGACACCCTACAATGAGCAGTTCTTC; CDR3 protein: CASSATPYNEQFF
J gene: TRBJ2-7; clone size: -; D gene: TRBD1; V gene: TRBV5-6; CDR3 DNA: TGTGCCAGCAGCTTGTGGCAGGGGGCTAGTTACGAGCAGTACTTC; CDR3 protein: CASSLWQGASYEQYF
J gene: TRBJ1-2; clone size: -; D gene: -; V gene: TRBV5-1; CDR3 DNA: TGCGCCAGCAGCTTGGGACAGAACTACACCTTC; CDR3 protein: CASSLGQNYTF
J gene: TRBJ2-1; clone size: -; D gene: TRBD2; V gene: TRBV4-2; CDR3 DNA: TGTGCCAGCAGCCCGGCAGCGGGGGACTACAATGAGCAGTTCTTC; CDR3 protein: CASSPAAGDYNEQFF
J gene: TRBJ1-1; clone size: -; D gene: -; V gene: TRBV5-1; CDR3 DNA: TGCGCCAGCAACATACCCAGGGAGAACACTGAAGCTTTCTTT; CDR3 protein: CASNIPRENTEAFF
J gene: TRBJ2-7; clone size: -; D gene: TRBD1; V gene: TRBV5-1; CDR3 DNA: TGCGCCAGCAGCTTGAACAGGGGGTCGGACGAGCAGTACTTC; CDR3 protein: CASSLNRGSDEQYF
J gene: TRBJ1-2; clone size: few; D gene: -; V gene: TRBV15; CDR3 DNA: TGTGCCACCAGCATTTCAGCTAACTATGGCTACACCTTC; CDR3 protein: CATSISANYGYTF
J gene: TRBJ1-2; clone size: -; D gene: -; V gene: TRBV5-4; CDR3 DNA: TGTGCCAGCAGCTTGGAGAGGTCTCGCTACACCTTC; CDR3 protein: CASSLERSRYTF
J gene: TRBJ2-3; clone size: once; D gene: -; V gene: TRBV27; CDR3 DNA: TGTGCCAGCAGCTGGACGGGGAGCACAGATACGCAGTATTTT; CDR3 protein: CASSWTGSTDTQYF
J gene: TRBJ1-5; clone size: few; D gene: -; V gene: TRBV6-1; CDR3 DNA: TGTGCCAGCAGTGTGGGGGCAGCATATAGCAATCAGCCCCAGCATTTT; CDR3 protein: CASSVGAAYSNQPQHF
J gene: TRBJ2-7; clone size: -; D gene: -; V gene: TRBV5-4; CDR3 DNA: TGTGCCAGCAGCAGGTTTAGGGGGTCTGACGAGCAGTACTTC; CDR3 protein: CASSRFRGSDEQYF
J gene: TRBJ1-1; clone size: once; D gene: -; V gene: TRBV11-2; CDR3 DNA: TGTGCCAGCAGCGCCTCCGGGAGCTTGATAAAGAACACTGAAGCTTTCTTT; CDR3 protein: CASSASGSLIKNTEAFF
J gene: TRBJ1-1; clone size: -; D gene: -; V gene: TRBV5-1; CDR3 DNA: TGCGCCAGCAGCTTGGAGGGTCAGGGGCTTATTGAAGCTTTCTTT; CDR3 protein: CASSLEGQGLIEAFF
J gene: TRBJ2-2; clone size: -; D gene: -; V gene: TRBV2; CDR3 DNA: TGTGCCAGCAGTGAAACAAGGAACACCGGGGAGCTGTTTTTT; CDR3 protein: CASSETRNTGELFF
J gene: TRBJ1-5; clone size: -; D gene: -; V gene: TRBV10-3; CDR3 DNA: TGTGCCATCAGTGGATCAGGGAACAGCAATCAGCCCCAGCATTTT; CDR3 protein: CAISGSGNSNQPQHF
J gene: TRBJ2-1; clone size: once; D gene: -; V gene: TRBV7-6; CDR3 DNA: TGTGCCAGCAGCTTAGGGCCCTTTAAGTACAGGGCTGGAAATGACAATGAGCAGTTCTTC; CDR3 protein: CASSLGPFKYRAGNDNEQFF
J gene: TRBJ2-3; clone size: -; D gene: -; V gene: TRBV2; CDR3 DNA: TGTGCCAGCAGAGGTGGGGGGATACTCACAGATACGCAGTATTTT; CDR3 protein: CASRGGGILTDTQYF
J gene: TRBJ1-2; clone size: -; D gene: -; V gene: TRBV7-2; CDR3 DNA: TGTGCCAGCAGCCAGGGGCGCAGCTATGGCTACACCTTC; CDR3 protein: CASSQGRSYGYTF
J gene: TRBJ1-1; clone size: -; D gene: TRBD1; V gene: TRBV7-3; CDR3 DNA: TGTGCCAGCAGCTCCTACGGTAGGGGGCTGACGAACACTGAAGCTTTCTTT; CDR3 protein: CASSSYGRGLTNTEAFF
J gene: TRBJ2-3; clone size: -; D gene: TRBD2; V gene: TRBV5-8; CDR3 DNA: TGTGCCAGCAGCCGACTAGCGGGATATAGCACAGATACGCAGTATTTT; CDR3 protein: CASSRLAGYSTDTQYF
J gene: TRBJ2-4; clone size: few; D gene: TRBD2; V gene: TRBV5-6; CDR3 DNA: TGTGCCAGCAGCTGGGGGGGAAGTAAAAACATTCAGTACTTC; CDR3 protein: CASSWGGSKNIQYF
J gene: TRBJ1-1; clone size: -; D gene: TRBD1; V gene: TRBV5-4; CDR3 DNA: TGTGCCAGCAGCCTGGACAGGTCGAGAGAAGCTTTCTTT; CDR3 protein: CASSLDRSREAFF
J gene: TRBJ1-3; clone size: -; D gene: -; V gene: TRBV5-1; CDR3 DNA: TGCGCCAGCAGCGGAACAGGGACTACTGGAAACACCATATATTTT; CDR3 protein: CASSGTGTTGNTIYF
J gene: TRBJ1-5; clone size: -; D gene: TRBD1; V gene: TRBV2; CDR3 DNA: TGTACCAGCAGTGCGGGGGCCAGGGGGCAGCCCCAGCATTTT; CDR3 protein: CTSSAGARGQPQHF
J gene: TRBJ1-1; clone size: few; D gene: TRBD1; V gene: TRBV5-1; CDR3 DNA: TGCGCCAGCAGCTTGGAAGGGACAGGGTACGGGGAAGCTTTCTTT; CDR3 protein: CASSLEGTGYGEAFF
J gene: TRBJ2-5; clone size: -; D gene: -; V gene: TRBV5-1; CDR3 DNA: TGCGCCAGCAGCTTGGCAGAAGAGACCCAGTACTTC; CDR3 protein: CASSLAEETQYF
J gene: TRBJ1-5; clone size: few; D gene: -; V gene: TRBV18; CDR3 DNA: TGTGCCAGCTCACCAGGGGCCGGCCTTAGCAATCAGCCCCAGCATTTT; CDR3 protein: CASSPGAGLSNQPQHF
J gene: TRBJ1-2; clone size: -; D gene: -; V gene: TRBV7-9; CDR3 DNA: TGTGCCAGCAGCGCCAGACAGGCTAACTATGGCTACACCTTC; CDR3 protein: CASSARQANYGYTF
J gene: TRBJ1-5; clone size: once; D gene: -; V gene: TRBV5-1; CDR3 DNA: TGCGCCAGCAGCTTGGACGGGGGAGAGAATCAGCCCCAGCATTTT; CDR3 protein: CASSLDGGENQPQHF
J gene: TRBJ2-2; clone size: few; D gene: TRBD2; V gene: TRBV27; CDR3 DNA: TGTGCCAGCAGTTACCTATTAGCGGGGGGGAGGGCCGGGGAGCTGTTTTTT; CDR3 protein: CASSYLLAGGRAGELFF
J gene: TRBJ2-7; clone size: -; D gene: TRBD1; V gene: TRBV6-5; CDR3 DNA: TGTGCCAGCAGTTACTCTACAGGGGAAGAGCAGTACTTC; CDR3 protein: CASSYSTGEEQYF
J gene: TRBJ1-5; clone size: -; D gene: -; V gene: TRBV18; CDR3 DNA: TGTGCCAGCTCCGATACAAGAAATTATAGCAATCAGCCCCAGCATTTT; CDR3 protein: CASSDTRNYSNQPQHF
J gene: TRBJ1-3; clone size: -; D gene: -; V gene: TRBV4-1; CDR3 DNA: TGCGCCAGCAGCCACCCAGGGTCCAGCTCTGGAAACACCATATATTTT; CDR3 protein: CASSHPGSSSGNTIYF
J gene: TRBJ1-2; clone size: -; D gene: -; V gene: TRBV20-1; CDR3 DNA: TGCAGTGCTAGCCCAGGGGTCGGCTACACCTTC; CDR3 protein: CSASPGVGYTF
J gene: TRBJ1-2; clone size: -; D gene: TRBD1; V gene: TRBV10-2; CDR3 DNA: TGCGCCAGCAGTCACGGGACAGACTATGGCTACACCTTC; CDR3 protein: CASSHGTDYGYTF
J gene: TRBJ1-1; clone size: -; D gene: -; V gene: TRBV2; CDR3 DNA: TGTGCCAGCAGAGGGGACTCTATGAACACTGAAGCTTTCTTT; CDR3 protein: CASRGDSMNTEAFF
J gene: TRBJ2-3; clone size: -; D gene: TRBD2; V gene: TRBV6-1; CDR3 DNA: TGTGCCAGCAGTGATCTAGCTAGCGGGGCCCCCGATACGCAGTATTTT; CDR3 protein: CASSDLASGAPDTQYF
J gene: TRBJ1-2; clone size: -; D gene: -; V gene: TRBV5-4; CDR3 DNA: TGTGCCAGCAGCTTGAAGGGAGCCTATGGCTACACCTTC; CDR3 protein: CASSLKGAYGYTF
J gene: TRBJ1-1; clone size: -; D gene: TRBD1; V gene: TRBV5-1; CDR3 DNA: TGCGCCAGCAGGCGTGGGACAGGGATGGACACTGAAGCTTTCTTT; CDR3 protein: CASRRGTGMDTEAFF
J gene: TRBJ1-2; clone size: -; D gene: -; V gene: TRBV9; CDR3 DNA: TGTGCCAGCACCAGTCGACTGGACATTAACTATGGCTACACCTTC; CDR3 protein: CASTSRLDINYGYTF
J gene: TRBJ1-1; clone size: -; D gene: -; V gene: TRBV6-6; CDR3 DNA: TGTGCCAGCAGTTACTCGACAGGGAACACTGAAGCTTTCTTT; CDR3 protein: CASSYSTGNTEAFF
J gene: TRBJ2-3; clone size: -; D gene: -; V gene: TRBV25-1; CDR3 DNA: TGTGCCAGCAGTGAATATAGACTCTCAGGGGGCACAGATACGCAGTATTTT; CDR3 protein: CASSEYRLSGGTDTQYF
J gene: TRBJ1-2; clone size: -; D gene: -; V gene: TRBV6-1; CDR3 DNA: TGTGCCAGCAGTGATCCGGCAGGGGTCCCCTATGGCTACACCTTC; CDR3 protein: CASSDPAGVPYGYTF
J gene: TRBJ2-7; clone size: -; D gene: TRBD1; V gene: TRBV28; CDR3 DNA: TGTGCCAGCAGTTCGCGTGATCCGGGACAGATTATCACCTACGAGCAGTACTTC; CDR3 protein: CASSSRDPGQIITYEQYF
J gene: TRBJ1-1; clone size: once; D gene: -; V gene: TRBV9; CDR3 DNA: TGTGCCAGCAGCTCTACAGCCCTGGAAACTGAAGCTTTCTTT; CDR3 protein: CASSSTALETEAFF
J gene: TRBJ1-6; clone size: -; D gene: TRBD1; V gene: TRBV5-4; CDR3 DNA: TGTGCCAGCAGCTGGGGACAGGACTATAATTCACCCCTCCACTTT; CDR3 protein: CASSWGQDYNSPLHF
J gene: TRBJ2-3; clone size: -; D gene: TRBD1; V gene: TRBV11-2; CDR3 DNA: TGTGCCAGCAGCAGACAGGGGCAGCTCACAGATACGCAGTATTTT; CDR3 protein: CASSRQGQLTDTQYF